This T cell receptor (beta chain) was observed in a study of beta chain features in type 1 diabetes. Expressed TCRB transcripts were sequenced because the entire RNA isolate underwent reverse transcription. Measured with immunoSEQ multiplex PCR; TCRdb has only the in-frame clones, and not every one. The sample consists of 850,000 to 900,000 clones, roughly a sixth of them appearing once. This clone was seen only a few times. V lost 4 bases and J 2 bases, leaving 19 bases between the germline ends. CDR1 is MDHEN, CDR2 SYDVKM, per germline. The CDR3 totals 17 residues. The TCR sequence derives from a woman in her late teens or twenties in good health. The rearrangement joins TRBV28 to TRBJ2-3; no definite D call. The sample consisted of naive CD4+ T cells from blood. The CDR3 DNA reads TGTGCCAGCAGTTCGAACTTTCTCGGCGGACCCACAGATACGCAGTATTTT. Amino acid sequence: CASSSNFLGGPTDTQYF.